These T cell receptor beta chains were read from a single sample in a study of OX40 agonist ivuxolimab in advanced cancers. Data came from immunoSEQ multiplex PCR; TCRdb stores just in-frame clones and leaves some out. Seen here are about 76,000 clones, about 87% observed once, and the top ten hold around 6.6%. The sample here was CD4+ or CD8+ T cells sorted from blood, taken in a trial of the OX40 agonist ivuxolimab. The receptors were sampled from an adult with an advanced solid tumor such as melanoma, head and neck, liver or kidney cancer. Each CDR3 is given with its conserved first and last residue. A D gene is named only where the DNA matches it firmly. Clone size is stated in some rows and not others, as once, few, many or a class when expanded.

CDR3 protein: CASSLGLAGYEQYF
CDR3 DNA: TGTGCCAGCAGCTTAGGACTAGCCGGCTACGAGCAGTACTTC
V gene: TRBV11-2
J gene: TRBJ2-7
D gene: TRBD2
clone size: many

CDR3 protein: CASSDMAGEGKTGELFF
CDR3 DNA: TGCGCCAGCAGTGACATGGCGGGAGAGGGGAAGACCGGGGAGCTGTTTTTT
V gene: TRBV10-2
J gene: TRBJ2-2
D gene: TRBD2
clone size: once

CDR3 protein: CAISEEPLTSVSSNEQFF
CDR3 DNA: TGTGCCATCAGTGAAGAACCTCTTACTAGCGTTTCAAGTAATGAGCAGTTCTTC
V gene: TRBV10-3
J gene: TRBJ2-1
D gene: TRBD2
clone size: once

CDR3 protein: CASSGDRYGEAFF
CDR3 DNA: TGTGCCAGTAGTGGGGACAGGTATGGTGAAGCTTTCTTT
V gene: TRBV19
J gene: TRBJ1-1
D gene: TRBD1
clone size: .

CDR3 protein: CASSSGQETQYF
CDR3 DNA: TGTGCCAGCAGCTCGGGCCAAGAGACCCAGTACTTC
V gene: TRBV9
J gene: TRBJ2-5
D gene: .
clone size: .

CDR3 protein: CASSPRGQSYEQYF
CDR3 DNA: TGTGCCAGCTCACCCCGCGGACAGTCCTACGAGCAGTACTTC
V gene: TRBV18
J gene: TRBJ2-7
D gene: .
clone size: .

CDR3 protein: CASSLGGRGAYEQYF
CDR3 DNA: TGTGCCAGCAGTTTAGGCGGTCGGGGCGCCTACGAGCAGTACTTC
V gene: TRBV7-2
J gene: TRBJ2-7
D gene: .
clone size: .

CDR3 protein: CASSGGKGGFYGYTF
CDR3 DNA: TGTGCCAGCAGCGGAGGGAAAGGGGGCTTCTATGGCTACACCTTC
V gene: TRBV11-2
J gene: TRBJ1-2
D gene: TRBD1
clone size: .

CDR3 protein: CATSRVQADTQYF
CDR3 DNA: TGTGCCACCAGCAGAGTCCAAGCAGATACGCAGTATTTT
V gene: TRBV15
J gene: TRBJ2-3
D gene: .
clone size: .

CDR3 protein: CASSQVNAEPGGYTF
CDR3 DNA: TGTGCCAGCAGCCAAGTCAACGCAGAGCCCGGGGGCTACACCTTC
V gene: TRBV4-2
J gene: TRBJ1-2
D gene: .
clone size: once

CDR3 protein: CASSLASDSYEQYF
CDR3 DNA: TGTGCCAGCAGCTTAGCGTCGGACTCCTACGAGCAGTACTTC
V gene: TRBV7-2
J gene: TRBJ2-7
D gene: .
clone size: .

CDR3 protein: CASREGLAGSNEQFF
CDR3 DNA: TGTGCCAGCAGGGAGGGACTAGCGGGGAGCAATGAGCAGTTCTTC
V gene: TRBV4-2
J gene: TRBJ2-1
D gene: TRBD2
clone size: .

CDR3 protein: CASSDRGQGNQPQHF
CDR3 DNA: TGTGCCAGTAGCGACAGGGGGCAGGGCAATCAGCCCCAGCATTTT
V gene: TRBV19
J gene: TRBJ1-5
D gene: TRBD1
clone size: .

CDR3 protein: CASSSRDGGAYNEQFF
CDR3 DNA: TGTGCCAGCAGCTCCCGGGACGGGGGGGCCTACAATGAGCAGTTCTTC
V gene: TRBV11-3
J gene: TRBJ2-1
D gene: TRBD2
clone size: .

CDR3 protein: CASSVRQGATGNTIYF
CDR3 DNA: TGTGCCAGCAGCGTTCGACAGGGGGCCACTGGAAACACCATATATTTT
V gene: TRBV9
J gene: TRBJ1-3
D gene: TRBD1
clone size: .

CDR3 protein: CASSNQGTVAGANVLTF
CDR3 DNA: TGCGCCAGCAGCAACCAAGGGACGGTGGCAGGGGCCAACGTCCTGACTTTC
V gene: TRBV5-1
J gene: TRBJ2-6
D gene: .
clone size: .

CDR3 protein: CASSFLAGGNEQFF
CDR3 DNA: TGCGCCAGCAGCTTCCTAGCGGGAGGGAATGAGCAGTTCTTC
V gene: TRBV5-1
J gene: TRBJ2-1
D gene: TRBD2
clone size: .

CDR3 protein: CASSPRLGFIYEQYF
CDR3 DNA: TGTGCCAGCAGCCCTAGGCTAGGCTTCATCTACGAGCAGTACTTC
V gene: TRBV11-3
J gene: TRBJ2-7
D gene: .
clone size: .

CDR3 protein: CASSFRGDDTQYF
CDR3 DNA: TGTGCCAGCAGCTTCCGGGGGGACGATACGCAGTATTTT
V gene: TRBV7-9
J gene: TRBJ2-3
D gene: TRBD2
clone size: .

CDR3 protein: CSVDSAGGHYGYTF
CDR3 DNA: TGCAGCGTTGATTCAGCAGGGGGGCACTATGGCTACACCTTC
V gene: TRBV29-1
J gene: TRBJ1-2
D gene: TRBD1
clone size: .

CDR3 protein: CASSEEVRGGYTF
CDR3 DNA: TGTGCCAGCAGTGAAGAAGTCAGGGGAGGCTACACCTTC
V gene: TRBV6-1
J gene: TRBJ1-2
D gene: .
clone size: .

CDR3 protein: CASSLTLYQPQHF
CDR3 DNA: TGTGCCAGCAGCTTAACGCTGTACCAGCCCCAGCATTTT
V gene: TRBV7-3
J gene: TRBJ1-5
D gene: .
clone size: few

CDR3 protein: CASSPRTGEETQYF
CDR3 DNA: TGTGCCAGCAGCCCGCGGACAGGGGAAGAGACCCAGTACTTC
V gene: TRBV9
J gene: TRBJ2-5
D gene: TRBD1
clone size: .

CDR3 protein: CASSRRDRGTEAFF
CDR3 DNA: TGTGCCAGCAGCCGCCGGGACAGGGGAACTGAAGCTTTCTTT
V gene: TRBV14
J gene: TRBJ1-1
D gene: TRBD1
clone size: .

CDR3 protein: CAIRSGATNTGELFF
CDR3 DNA: TGTGCCATCAGGAGCGGGGCGACGAACACCGGGGAGCTGTTTTTT
V gene: TRBV10-3
J gene: TRBJ2-2
D gene: TRBD2
clone size: few

CDR3 protein: CASSQGGKGLYEQYF
CDR3 DNA: TGTGCCAGCAGCCAAGGGGGTAAGGGACTCTACGAGCAGTACTTC
V gene: TRBV14
J gene: TRBJ2-7
D gene: .
clone size: .

CDR3 protein: CASSQDPTEQFF
CDR3 DNA: TGTGCCAGCAGCCAAGATCCGACTGAGCAGTTCTTC
V gene: TRBV4-2
J gene: TRBJ2-1
D gene: .
clone size: .

CDR3 protein: CASSIGQGAGELFF
CDR3 DNA: TGTGCCAGTAGTATAGGTCAGGGGGCCGGGGAGCTGTTTTTT
V gene: TRBV19
J gene: TRBJ2-2
D gene: TRBD1
clone size: .

CDR3 protein: CASSSRGGLSYNSPLHF
CDR3 DNA: TGTGCCAGCAGCAGCCGGGGGGGGCTTTCCTATAATTCACCCCTCCACTTT
V gene: TRBV9
J gene: TRBJ1-6
D gene: .
clone size: .

CDR3 protein: CAIREGGQGVVSNTGELFF
CDR3 DNA: TGTGCCATCAGGGAAGGCGGCCAGGGGGTTGTCTCGAACACCGGGGAGCTGTTTTTT
V gene: TRBV10-3
J gene: TRBJ2-2
D gene: TRBD1
clone size: .

CDR3 protein: CASSDAGETQYF
CDR3 DNA: TGTGCCAGCAGCGACGCCGGGGAGACCCAGTACTTC
V gene: TRBV6-6
J gene: TRBJ2-5
D gene: .
clone size: .

CDR3 protein: CASSPRDGMVSPLHF
CDR3 DNA: TGTGCCAGCTCACCACGAGACGGAATGGTTTCACCCCTCCACTTT
V gene: TRBV18
J gene: TRBJ1-6
D gene: .
clone size: .

CDR3 protein: CASSLYRVVANEKLFF
CDR3 DNA: TGTGCCAGCAGCTTGTACAGGGTGGTGGCTAATGAAAAACTGTTTTTT
V gene: TRBV11-2
J gene: TRBJ1-4
D gene: .
clone size: .

CDR3 protein: CASSRQVNTEAFF
CDR3 DNA: TGTGCCAGCAGCCGACAAGTGAACACTGAAGCTTTCTTT
V gene: TRBV4-2
J gene: TRBJ1-1
D gene: .
clone size: .

CDR3 protein: CASLTGADYGYTF
CDR3 DNA: TGTGCCAGCCTTACCGGGGCCGACTATGGCTACACCTTC
V gene: TRBV28
J gene: TRBJ1-2
D gene: .
clone size: .

CDR3 protein: CASSLGQSSYEQYF
CDR3 DNA: TGTGCCAGCAGCTTAGGACAGAGCTCCTACGAGCAGTACTTC
V gene: TRBV11-3
J gene: TRBJ2-7
D gene: .
clone size: .

CDR3 protein: CASSQSLAGGMHF
CDR3 DNA: TGTGCCAGCAGCCAATCACTGGCAGGGGGCATGCATTTT
V gene: TRBV16
J gene: TRBJ1-5
D gene: TRBD1
clone size: .

CDR3 protein: CAISRQGEANTGELFF
CDR3 DNA: TGTGCCATCAGTCGACAGGGGGAAGCGAACACCGGGGAGCTGTTTTTT
V gene: TRBV10-3
J gene: TRBJ2-2
D gene: TRBD1
clone size: .

CDR3 protein: CASNGGHQPQHF
CDR3 DNA: TGTGCCAGCAACGGGGGGCATCAGCCCCAGCATTTT
V gene: TRBV28
J gene: TRBJ1-5
D gene: .
clone size: .

CDR3 protein: CASSLGGVKDEQYF
CDR3 DNA: TGTGCCAGCAGCTTAGGGGGAGTTAAGGACGAGCAGTACTTC
V gene: TRBV7-9
J gene: TRBJ2-7
D gene: .
clone size: .

CDR3 protein: CASSENSRNTGELFF
CDR3 DNA: TGTGCCAGCAGTGAAAACTCCAGGAACACCGGGGAGCTGTTTTTT
V gene: TRBV2
J gene: TRBJ2-2
D gene: .
clone size: .

CDR3 protein: CATTGTTSTEQYF
CDR3 DNA: TGTGCCACCACCGGGACTACCTCTACGGAGCAGTACTTC
V gene: TRBV10-3
J gene: TRBJ2-7
D gene: TRBD2
clone size: .

CDR3 protein: CASTLTSGPFNEQFF
CDR3 DNA: TGCGCCAGCACCCTGACTAGCGGACCATTCAATGAGCAGTTCTTC
V gene: TRBV4-3
J gene: TRBJ2-1
D gene: TRBD2
clone size: once

CDR3 protein: CASRKGRNEQFF
CDR3 DNA: TGTGCCAGCAGGAAGGGGCGAAATGAGCAGTTCTTC
V gene: TRBV2
J gene: TRBJ2-1
D gene: .
clone size: .

CDR3 protein: CASRSGFNQPQHF
CDR3 DNA: TGTGCCAGCAGGTCGGGTTTCAATCAGCCCCAGCATTTT
V gene: TRBV6-5
J gene: TRBJ1-5
D gene: .
clone size: once

CDR3 protein: CASSFVNTEAFF
CDR3 DNA: TGTGCCAGCAGTTTTGTGAACACTGAAGCTTTCTTT
V gene: TRBV27
J gene: TRBJ1-1
D gene: .
clone size: .

CDR3 protein: CASSVTSGYTDTQYF
CDR3 DNA: TGTGCCAGCAGTGTGACTAGCGGGTACACAGATACGCAGTATTTT
V gene: TRBV2
J gene: TRBJ2-3
D gene: TRBD2
clone size: .

CDR3 protein: CASSRDLGGQGLGGNYGYTF
CDR3 DNA: TGCGCCAGCAGCCGTGACCTAGGGGGTCAGGGCTTAGGGGGAAACTATGGCTACACCTTC
V gene: TRBV4-1
J gene: TRBJ1-2
D gene: .
clone size: .

CDR3 protein: CASSDTYEQYF
CDR3 DNA: TGCGCCAGCAGCGATACCTACGAGCAGTACTTC
V gene: TRBV5-1
J gene: TRBJ2-7
D gene: .
clone size: .